This record looks at one TCR beta chain sequence and its context. Its specificity is unknown. Sequencing used immunoSEQ multiplex PCR; TCRdb keeps in-frame clones, though not all of them. The table has 130,000 to 150,000 clones, around 90% seen once; the top ten hold around 1.5%. These data come from a study of T cell responses to AZD1222 COVID-19 vaccine. Broader study findings: Reportedly, nearly half the spike-specific TCRs target unmutated variant regions. Baseline seropositives among AZD1222 recipients totaled only 5 to 7. Spike-specific TCRs gained breadth and depth after people received two AZD1222 doses.

V lost 1 base, J lost 2 bases, and 9 bases lay in between. Germline-derived CDR1 and CDR2 are SGHTA and FQGNSA. The CDR3 has 14 amino acids. Source: peripheral blood, taken 28 days after the second AZD1222 dose. The source is an adult who received the AZD1222 COVID-19 vaccine. The gene calls are TRBV7-2 and TRBJ2-7; the D is unclear. The CDR3 DNA sequence: TGTGCCAGCAGCTTAGGTGTCGGAACCTACGAGCAGTACTTC. Translated: CASSLGVGTYEQYF.